One sample yielded the 4 T cell receptor beta chains listed below, sequenced in a study of CD8 T cells in Susac syndrome. cDNA came from roughly 0.47 to 1 ug RNA primed by random hexamers. TCRdb re-called the immunoSEQ multiplex PCR reads through MiXCR, storing one row per CDR3 protein. The data contain roughly 130,000 distinct CDR3 sequences, about 96% of them singletons. Sequencing was carried out using CD4+ T cells from PBMCs. All receptors come from a human donor in good health.

The chain carries TRBV7-9 and TRBJ2-3, with 7 bases matching TRBD2. CDR1 SEHNR and CDR2 FQNEAQ come from the germline V gene (reference sequence). The junction had 8 bases not matched to a gene; V was cut back by 7 bases and J by 4 bases. The CDR3 loop spans 14 amino acids. CDR3 sequence reads: CASTPGLRADTQYF. The CDR3 DNA reads TGTGCCAGCACCCCGGGACTAAGAGCAGATACGCAGTATTTT.

V is TRBV30 and J is TRBJ2-5, with TRBD2 matching over 14 bases. Germline loops: CDR1 GTSNPN, CDR2 SVGIG (reference sequence). Losses at the gene ends were 5 bases for V and 4 bases for J; bases not matched to a gene: 6. The CDR3 contains 15 residues. CDR3 in amino acids: CAWARGLAGGETQYF. In nucleotides, the CDR3 is TGTGCCTGGGCTCGAGGACTAGCGGGAGGAGAGACCCAGTACTTC. Full variable domain (remainder filled in from reference TRBV30 and TRBJ2-5): SQTIHQWPATLVQPVGSPLSLECTVEGTSNPNLYWYRQAAGRGLQLLFYSVGIGQISSEVPQNLSASRPQDRQFILSSKKLLLSDSGFYLCAWARGLAGGETQYFGPGTRLLVL.

The chain couples TRBV27 to TRBJ1-5, with D unclear. The V end lost 0 bases, the J end lost 6 bases, and 6 bases lay between the germline ends. Germline V gene data show CDR1 as MNHEY and CDR2 as SMNVEV (reference sequence). This CDR3 is built from 13 residues. The CDR3 sequence is CASSLSGFQPQHF. The CDR3 nucleotides read TGTGCCAGCAGTTTATCGGGCTTTCAGCCCCAGCATTTT.

V usage is TRBV12-3 or TRBV12-4 and J usage is TRBJ2-7; perhaps D is TRBD1 or TRBD2 (5 bases each). V was cut by 3 bases and J by 2 bases, with 8 bases left in between. The CDR3 has 13 amino acids. This CDR3 is CASSFGGPYEQYF. Here the CDR3 DNA reads TGTGCCAGCAGTTTTGGGGGTCCCTACGAGCAGTACTTC.